The rows below give T cell receptor beta chains drawn from one sample of a study of control samples from healthy donors and cancer patients. TCRdb keeps only in-frame clones here, not all; method: immunoSEQ multiplex PCR. Of fewer than 150,000 clones listed, around 93% are singletons. Sequencing was carried out using blood. The receptors derive from a young man in good health. The conserved cysteine and the conserved F or W are not part of the CDR3 here. D genes are given only for firm matches. Where a row states a size, it is once, few, many or the class of an expanded clone; other rows omit it.

abundance | v_gene | len | d_gene | CDR3aa
. | TRBV27 | 13 | . | ASSPGSRGQETQY
once | TRBV5-5 | 13 | . | ASSFGPANNSPLH
. | TRBV5-1 | 12 | TRBD1 | ASSLGQGPYEQY
. | TRBV5-1 | 12 | . | ASSLGVGTYEQY
once | TRBV7-9 | 13 | . | ASSSYGHSNTEAF
. | TRBV27 | 15 | . | ASRPQGVREAYNEQF
. | TRBV2 | 12 | TRBD1 | ASSSQGANTEAF
. | TRBV30 | 11 | . | ACAMSLNEKLF
many | TRBV6-4 | 12 | TRBD1 | ASSGTGGTDTQY
. | TRBV29-1 | 11 | . | SVRGTGANVLT
. | TRBV5-3 | 15 | . | ARSSVSRDWWYYGYT
. | TRBV6-4 | 14 | TRBD1 | ASISRDSESNQPQH
. | TRBV15 | 10 | . | ATSSVFRGQF
. | TRBV20-1 | 9 | . | SVGTSNIQY
. | TRBV11-2 | 9 | . | ASGRLFEAF
. | TRBV6-1 | 11 | . | ASSDRGIPEAF
. | TRBV27 | 11 | . | ASSGGQVGGYT
. | TRBV12-3/TRBV12-4 | 10 | . | AARGANEKLF
. | TRBV7-3 | 11 | . | ASSARGHTEAF
. | TRBV6-5 | 14 | . | ASSYSGGTANTEAF
. | TRBV7-3 | 12 | . | ASSLKGGGNTIY
. | TRBV5-1 | 11 | . | ASRQGEGTEAF
. | TRBV14 | 15 | TRBD1 | ASSQDPRRGNNEKLF
. | TRBV10-3 | 12 | . | AISESSPAQGAF
. | TRBV5-1 | 12 | . | ASSSTDSTDTQY
few | TRBV5-1 | 11 | . | ASSAGGAEKLF
. | TRBV6-1 | 14 | . | ASSEVLDAPHSPLH